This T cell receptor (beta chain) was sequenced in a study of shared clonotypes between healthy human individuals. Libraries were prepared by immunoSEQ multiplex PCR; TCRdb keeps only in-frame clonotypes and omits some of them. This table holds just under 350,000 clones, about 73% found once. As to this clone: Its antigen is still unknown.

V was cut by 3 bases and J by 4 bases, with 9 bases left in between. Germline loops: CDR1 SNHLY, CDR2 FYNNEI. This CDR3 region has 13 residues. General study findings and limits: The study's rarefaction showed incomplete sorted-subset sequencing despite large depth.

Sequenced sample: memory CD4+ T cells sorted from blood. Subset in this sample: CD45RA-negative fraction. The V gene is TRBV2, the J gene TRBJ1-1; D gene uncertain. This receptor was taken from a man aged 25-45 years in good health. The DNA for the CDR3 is TGTGCCAGCAGTGATCGGGGAACCACTGAAGCTTTCTTT. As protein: CASSDRGTTEAFF.